The 9 T cell receptor beta chains below come from one sample, sequenced in a study of regulatory T cells in long-lasting Graves disease. For TCR beta, libraries came from iRepertoire HTBI primers and Arm-PCR of CDR3 regions. TCRdb analysed the multiplex PCR reads with MiXCR anew, one entry per CDR3 protein. The table shows hundreds of thousands of distinct CDR3 sequences, with around 17% occurring only once. Described time point: newly diagnosed GD, antithyroid drugs for less than 3 months. The TCR library was made from RNA that had been extracted from PBMCs in TRIzol. This sample was shared with a second study, whose subject was T cells in Graves' hyperthyroidism and ophthalmopathy.

The sample consisted of peripheral blood mononuclear cells (PBMCs), taken at new diagnosis, from a patient treated with antithyroid drugs. The receptors shown here come from a woman in her 30s with Graves disease.

The table lists this clonotype with many counts. The chain employs TRBV6-1 and TRBJ2-5; possibly TRBD1 or TRBD2 for D (6 bases each). Germline V gene lookup returns CDR1 MNHNS and CDR2 SASEGT. V was pared by 6 bases and J by 0 bases, with 20 bases between. The CDR3 sequence is 17 residues long. The CDR3 DNA sequence: TGTGCCAGCAGAGTGAAGGGGGTAGCGGCGTACCAAGAGACCCAGTACTTC. It is translated as CASRVKGVAAYQETQYF.

This clonotype has a handful of counts. V usage is TRBV20-1 and J usage is TRBJ2-1; the match to TRBD2 covers 15 bases. The CDR3 contains 17 residues. Trimming at V came to 3 bases and at J to 3 bases, leaving 6 bases not matched to a gene. The germline V gene has CDR1 DFQATT and CDR2 SNEGSKA (reference sequence). CDR3 amino acids: CSAREGLAGGRYNEQFF. DNA for the CDR3: TGCAGTGCTAGGGAGGGACTAGCGGGAGGCCGCTACAATGAGCAGTTCTTC.

DNA for the CDR3: TGTGCCAGCAGCTTAGGGACAGGGGCCAACACTGAAGCTTTCTTT. It specifies CASSLGTGANTEAFF. This sequence joins TRBV7-2 and TRBJ1-1, with TRBD1 identical over 9 bases. CDR1 is SGHTA, CDR2 FQGNSA, per germline. The V gene end was trimmed by 1 base and the J gene end by 2 bases; junction bases not matched to a gene: 2. The CDR3 covers 15 residues.

There are many counts of this clonotype. The chain employs TRBV11-2 and TRBJ2-5, with 8 bases matching TRBD2. The CDR3 runs 15 residues. The V gene's germline CDR1 is SGHAT and CDR2 FQNNGV. Trimming cost V 7 bases and J 5 bases; bases outside gene matches: 12. The CDR3 is CASIQRSGSRETQYF. DNA of the CDR3: TGTGCCAGCATCCAAAGGAGCGGGAGTCGGGAGACCCAGTACTTC.

This clonotype was counted at least ten times. V usage is TRBV27 and J usage is TRBJ2-7; tentatively, D is TRBD2 (5 bases). Deletions cut 9 bases from V and 6 bases from J, with 12 bases between. The CDR3 consists of 11 residues. The germline V gene encodes CDR1 MNHEY and CDR2 SMNVEV (reference sequence). The CDR3 nucleotides read TGTGCCAGTCGCTGGGAGAGCGAGCAGTACTTC. Translating it yields CASRWESEQYF.

V gene TRBV7-9 combines with J gene TRBJ1-5; D is unclear. Per germline, CDR1 SEHNR and CDR2 FQNEAQ (reference sequence). The CDR3 covers 12 residues. V lost 6 bases and J lost 3, with 6 bases in between. Written as DNA, the CDR3 is TGTGCCAGCAGTGGACTCAATCAGCCCCAGCATTTT. This codes for CASSGLNQPQHF.

Turning to this clonotype: With a much larger clone just one base away, this may be a read error. CDR3 DNA: TGTGCCAGCAGTTCTAACCCTCGTGGAGGGGCGGAGATCCAGTACTTC. This sequence encodes CASSSNPRGGAEIQYF. This rearrangement joins TRBV28 to TRBJ2-5, with D possibly being TRBD2 (6 bases). Germline assignment: CDR1 MDHEN and CDR2 SYDVKM. There are 16 residues in the CDR3.

J is TRBJ1-2 and V is TRBV20-1, with a weak D call TRBD1 (6 bases). The V and J ends lost 0 bases and 2 bases respectively, with 13 bases between them. The CDR3 totals 15 residues. Germline V lookup: CDR1 DFQATT, CDR2 SNEGSKA (reference sequence). CDR3 sequence (DNA): TGCAGTGCTAGAGAAAGGGGGGGGTCAAACTATGGCTACACCTTC. Translated, it gives CSARERGGSNYGYTF.

This clonotype was found many times. The CDR3 DNA reads TGTGCCAGCAGTCTCCCCGGTCCCGGAAATCAGCCCCAGCATTTT. This codes for CASSLPGPGNQPQHF. V usage is TRBV28 and J usage is TRBJ1-5; D unclear. This CDR3 contains 15 residues. V dropped 5 bases and J dropped 4 bases, with 15 bases sitting between them. CDR1 and CDR2 from the germline V gene are MDHEN and SYDVKM. The variable domain in full, with the rest retrieved from reference TRBV28 and TRBJ1-5, is DVKVTQSSRYLVKRTGEKVFLECVQDMDHENMFWYRQDPGLGLRLIYFSYDVKMKEKGDIPEGYSVSREKKERFSLILESASTNQTSMYLCASSLPGPGNQPQHFGDGTRLSIL.